One TCR beta chain is described in this entry. The J segment lost 3 bases and the V segment lost 0 bases, leaving 5 bases of the junction unmatched. In germline, CDR1 is SGHNT, CDR2 YYREEE (reference sequence). This CDR3 comprises 16 residues. It was with random hexamers that about 0.45 to 1 ug RNA was reverse transcribed. TCRdb independently ran MiXCR on the immunoSEQ multiplex PCR reads; one entry per CDR3 protein. The table shows approximately 170,000 distinct CDR3 sequences, with about 90% occurring only once. These data belong to a study of CD8 T cells in Susac syndrome. Negative isolation was used for CD8+ and CD4+ T cells and FACS enrichment for TEMRA cells.

The TCR sequence derives from a human donor in good health. The chain has TRBV5-4 and TRBJ2-1; 8 nucleotides line up with TRBD1. Sequencing was done on a sample of CD4+ T cells from PBMCs. In DNA form, the CDR3 reads TGTGCCAGCAGCTTGGCCGGGACAGGTGGCTACAATGAGCAGTTCTTC. Amino acids: CASSLAGTGGYNEQFF.